A single sample is the source of the 19 T cell receptor beta chains below, sequenced in a study of T cells in Graves' hyperthyroidism and ophthalmopathy. There were TCR beta CDR3 regions amplified from RNA transcripts. When the TCR CDR3 underwent first-round RT-PCR, the HTBI primer set was used. TCRdb re-called the multiplex PCR reads through MiXCR, storing one row per CDR3 protein. The sample lists some 620,000 distinct CDR3 sequences; roughly 16% were seen once. Sequencing input: blood. The receptors originated from a woman in her 30s with Graves' hyperthyroidism.

This chain connects TRBV6-6 to TRBJ2-2; maybe TRBD1 (6 bases). Trimming took off 0 bases at V and 3 bases at J, with 8 bases between the two ends. The CDR3 runs 15 residues. From germline, CDR1 is MNHNY and CDR2 SVGAGI (reference sequence). CDR3 in amino acids: CASSYSRGYTGELFF. Here the CDR3 DNA reads TGTGCCAGCAGTTACTCAAGGGGGTACACCGGGGAGCTGTTTTTT.

This clonotype was detected many times. This chain links TRBV28 with TRBJ2-5; a possible D gene is TRBD1 (6 bases). V dropped 7 bases and J dropped 2 bases, with 17 bases sitting between them. CDR1 and CDR2 from the germline V gene are MDHEN and SYDVKM. The CDR3 length is 15 residues. The CDR3 bases are TGTGCCAGCATGGCCCGGGACAACGAACAAGAGACCCAGTACTTC. Protein: CASMARDNEQETQYF.

This clonotype occurred many times. This chain connects TRBV12-3 or TRBV12-4 to TRBJ1-5; 7 nucleotides align to TRBD1. Germline trimming cut 5 bases from V and 4 bases from J; bases unmatched to any gene: 8. The length of the CDR3 is 15 residues. CDR3 sequence reads: CASSRGTVDNQPQHF. DNA of the CDR3: TGTGCCAGCAGTCGCGGGACAGTTGATAATCAGCCCCAGCATTTT.

In this sample, this clonotype turned up many times. The chain is built from TRBV3-1 and TRBJ2-1; 10 positions match TRBD2. Unmatched junction bases numbered 9, after V lost 1 base and J lost 6 bases. The CDR3 covers 17 residues. The germline CDR1 and CDR2 sequences are LGHDT and YNNKEL (reference sequence). The CDR3 DNA sequence: TGTGCCAGCAGCCAAGTTAGCGGGAGGCCCGAAGTCAATGAGCAGTTCTTC. Amino acids: CASSQVSGRPEVNEQFF.

This chain connects TRBV28 to TRBJ2-1; the D gene could be TRBD1 or TRBD2 (5 bases each). Per the germline V gene, CDR1 is MDHEN and CDR2 is SYDVKM. V was pared by 9 bases and J by 5 bases, with 20 bases between. This CDR3 is built from 15 residues. CDR3 DNA sequence: TGTGCCAGTACCGCCGGGACCCCGCAAAACAATGAGCAGTTCTTC. The encoded protein is CASTAGTPQNNEQFF.

This clonotype was picked up many times. The chain recombines TRBV20-1 with TRBJ2-2; D assignment may be TRBD1 or TRBD2 (6 bases each). Germline values: CDR1 DFQATT, CDR2 SNEGSKA (reference sequence). The V and J ends lost 3 bases and 2 bases respectively, with 13 bases between them. This CDR3 contains 15 residues. CDR3 region: CSASPRGHNTGELFF. CDR3 in DNA: TGCAGTGCTAGTCCGCGGGGACACAACACCGGGGAGCTGTTTTTT.

This clonotype was picked up a small number of times. The J gene is TRBJ1-4, the V gene TRBV18, with D unclear. CDR3 length equals 14 residues. Per germline, CDR1 KGHSH and CDR2 LQKENI. Trimming left V 3 bases short and J 7 bases short, with 12 bases between. Here the CDR3 DNA reads TGTGCCAGCTCACCCGCCAAACTGGGTGAAAAACTGTTTTTT. Residues: CASSPAKLGEKLFF.

This clonotype was seen ten or more times. The rearrangement joins TRBV11-2 to TRBJ2-2, with D possibly matching TRBD2 (6 bases). The CDR3 spans 15 residues. Deletions cut 4 bases from V and 5 bases from J, with 14 bases between. The germline V gene encodes CDR1 SGHAT and CDR2 FQNNGV. CDR3 in amino acids: CASSWGDSSTGELFF. CDR3 nucleotide sequence: TGTGCCAGCAGCTGGGGGGACTCCTCGACCGGGGAGCTGTTTTTT.

This clonotype has ten or more counts. This chain joins TRBV7-2 and TRBJ2-5, with 16 bases aligning to TRBD2. The CDR3 extends over 17 amino acids. CDR1 is SGHTA and CDR2 is FQGNSA in the germline V gene. The ends lost 4 bases at V and 5 bases at J; junction bases unmatched: 7. For the CDR3, the DNA is TGTGCCAGCAGCTGGGGACTAGCGGGGGGGGCCGGGGAGACCCAGTACTTC. Its translation is CASSWGLAGGAGETQYF.

This clonotype was found many times. The chain is built from TRBV30 and TRBJ2-5; the D gene is possibly TRBD1 (5 bases). The germline V and J ends were trimmed by 2 bases and 0 bases, with 19 bases remaining between them. This CDR3 comprises 17 residues. Per the germline V gene, CDR1 is GTSNPN and CDR2 is SVGIG (reference sequence). The CDR3 reads CAWSSAGLGHYQETQYF. CDR3 in DNA: TGTGCCTGGAGTTCGGCAGGGCTTGGGCATTACCAAGAGACCCAGTACTTC.

Ten or more counts support this clonotype. V and J are TRBV3-1 and TRBJ2-3, with D perhaps matching TRBD1 or TRBD2 (6 bases each). V lost 1 base to trimming and J lost 5 bases, with 10 bases between them. This CDR3 is built from 14 residues. The germline V gene encodes CDR1 LGHDT and CDR2 YNNKEL (reference sequence). CDR3 residues: CASSQAEGGDTQYF. The CDR3 DNA reads TGTGCCAGCAGCCAAGCCGAGGGGGGAGATACGCAGTATTTT.

This chain connects TRBV5-1 to TRBJ1-4; weak D call: TRBD1 (5 bases). CDR1 and CDR2 (germline): SGHRS, YFSETQ. The CDR3 covers 15 residues. Trimming removed 5 bases at V and 0 bases at J, with 11 bases between. DNA of the CDR3: TGCGCCAGCAGTCCAGGACACACAACTAATGAAAAACTGTTTTTT. This codes for CASSPGHTTNEKLFF.

The genes are TRBV30 and TRBJ2-3; 9 bases agree with TRBD2. In germline, CDR1 is GTSNPN, CDR2 SVGIG (reference sequence). The CDR3 consists of 16 residues. Trimming cost V 0 bases and J 2 bases; bases outside gene matches: 6. The CDR3 region has the DNA TGTGCCTGGAGTGTAGGGCTAGCGGGAACCACAGATACGCAGTATTTT. Translated: CAWSVGLAGTTDTQYF.

This clonotype was detected a few times. The CDR3 nucleotides read TGTGCCAGCAGCACCTGGACAGGGCAGCAGTTCTTC. Translating gives CASSTWTGQQFF. The chain couples TRBV11-3 to TRBJ2-1, with TRBD1 identical over 8 bases. Germline V lookup: CDR1 SGHNT, CDR2 YENEEA. J gave up 11 bases and V 5 bases, and 5 bases lay outside the gene matches. The CDR3 runs 12 residues.

This clonotype was found many times. The chain employs TRBV7-9 and TRBJ2-7; TRBD2 matches 13 bases. Germline CDR1 and CDR2: SEHNR and FQNEAQ (reference sequence). Germline trimming cut 5 bases from V and 5 bases from J; bases unmatched to any gene: 6. This CDR3 is 15 amino acids long. The CDR3 DNA is TGTGCCAGCAGCGTAGGACTAGCGGGAGAGGACGAGCAGTACTTC. Translation gives CASSVGLAGEDEQYF. The full variable domain, its missing parts supplied by reference TRBV7-9 and TRBJ2-7, is DTGVSQNPRHKITKRGQNVTFRCDPISEHNRLYWYRQTLGQGPEFLTYFQNEAQLEKSRLLSDRFSAERPKGSFSTLEIQRTEQGDSAMYLCASSVGLAGEDEQYFGPGTRLTVT.

Many counts were recorded for this clonotype. V is TRBV2 and J is TRBJ2-5, with D possibly TRBD2 on 6 matching bases. Trimming left V 4 bases short and J 2 bases short, with 17 bases between. This CDR3 comprises 16 residues. Germline CDR1 SNHLY, CDR2 FYNNEI. CDR3 loop: CASSVGGTTPQETQYF. The CDR3 nucleotides are TGTGCCAGCAGTGTGGGAGGAACGACACCGCAAGAGACCCAGTACTTC.

The chain carries TRBV28 and TRBJ2-7; tentatively, D is TRBD1 or TRBD2 (5 bases each). The CDR3 has 14 amino acids. Trimming took off 6 bases at V and 3 bases at J, with 15 bases between the two ends. Germline CDR1 and CDR2: MDHEN and SYDVKM. The CDR3 loop is CASRPDNDYYEQYF. DNA of the CDR3: TGTGCCAGCAGACCGGACAACGACTACTACGAGCAGTACTTC.

This clonotype was seen many times. The chain couples TRBV27 to TRBJ2-7; either TRBD1 or TRBD2 may supply D (5 bases each). Germline V gene lookup returns CDR1 MNHEY and CDR2 SMNVEV (reference sequence). Between the trimmed V and J ends, which lost 6 bases and 3 bases, there was a span of 18 bases. CDR3 length equals 15 residues. The CDR3 region is CASSLLRGPNYEQYF. As DNA, the CDR3 is TGTGCCAGCAGCCTCCTCCGGGGACCCAACTACGAGCAGTACTTC.

This clonotype has ten or more counts. V usage is TRBV28 and J usage is TRBJ2-7; the D gene could be TRBD1 or TRBD2 (6 bases each). This CDR3 is 12 amino acids long. Germline values: CDR1 MDHEN, CDR2 SYDVKM. V lost 4 bases to trimming and J lost 6 bases, with 10 bases between them. CDR3 region: CASSWGAREQYF. The CDR3 DNA reads as TGTGCCAGCAGTTGGGGGGCCCGCGAGCAGTACTTC.